The next 24 T cell receptor beta chains were all read from a single sample in a study of T cell repertoires in cytomegalovirus infection (dated by TCRdb to about 2019). Sequencing was carried out with an Illumina HiSeq 1500. TCRdb passed the public sequencing reads through fastp at Q25 and MiXCR, retaining productive beta sequences. Identical CDR3 protein sequences are pooled into one entry, listed with their most common genes and DNA. Counted in this sample were more than 140,000 distinct CDR3 sequences; roughly 6% of them appeared once. About 20% of the sample comes from the top ten. Sequenced sample: PBMCs. The receptors originated from a human donor in good health (CMV status not recorded). Some clones in this sample may be carry-over from other donors' samples.

This clonotype was found a few times. The chain uses TRBV19 and TRBJ1-5; D gene uncertain. The CDR3 covers 14 residues. V was trimmed by 5 bases and J by 4 bases, leaving 12 bases between them. In germline, CDR1 is LNHDA, CDR2 SQIVND (reference sequence). CDR3 amino acids: CASSPPTTNQPQHF. CDR3 nucleotide sequence: TGTGCCAGTAGTCCGCCCACGACAAATCAGCCCCAGCATTTT. Together with reference TRBV19 and TRBJ1-5, the CDR3 gives the full variable domain: DGGITQSPKYLFRKEGQNVTLSCEQNLNHDAMYWYRQDPGQGLRLIYYSQIVNDFQKGDIAEGYSVSREKKESFPLTVTSAQKNPTAFYLCASSPPTTNQPQHFGDGTRLSIL.

This clonotype was seen repeatedly, ten times or more. This rearrangement joins TRBV7-2 to TRBJ2-5; D gene unclear. With 1 base removed from V and 4 bases from J, the gap between germline ends came to 13 bases. The germline gives CDR1 SGHTA, CDR2 FQGNSA. The CDR3 is 15 residues long. The CDR3 reads CASSLVSGRGETQYF. The CDR3 coding sequence is TGTGCCAGCAGCTTAGTCTCCGGGCGAGGAGAGACCCAGTACTTC. The whole variable domain, remainder taken from reference TRBV7-2 and TRBJ2-5, is GAGVSQSPSNKVTEKGKDVELRCDPISGHTALYWYRQSLGQGLEFLIYFQGNSAPDKSGLPSDRFSAERTGGSVSTLTIQRTQQEDSAVYLCASSLVSGRGETQYFGPGTRLLVL.

This clonotype was seen repeatedly, ten times or more. In DNA form, the CDR3 reads TGTGCCAGCAGCTGGACTAGCGGTCGCCGCGATGAGCAGTTCTTC. Translating gives CASSWTSGRRDEQFF. J is TRBJ2-1 and V is TRBV7-3; 10 nucleotides match TRBD2. The CDR3 consists of 15 residues. Germline V CDR1 and CDR2: SGHTA, FQGTGA. After removal of 4 bases from V and 8 bases from J, the junction contained 8 bases not matched to a gene.

This clonotype was picked up many times. This rearrangement joins TRBV7-9 to TRBJ1-5; 12 positions agree with TRBD1. The J segment lost 2 bases and the V segment lost 5 bases, leaving 4 bases of the junction unmatched. CDR1 and CDR2 (germline): SEHNR, FQNEAQ (reference sequence). The CDR3 loop spans 16 amino acids. The CDR3 DNA reads as TGTGCCAGCAGCCGGGGGACAGGGGGCGGCAATCAGCCCCAGCATTTT. This gives the protein CASSRGTGGGNQPQHF. Supplemented by reference TRBV7-9 and TRBJ1-5, the full variable domain reads DTGVSQNPRHKITKRGQNVTFRCDPISEHNRLYWYRQTLGQGPEFLTYFQNEAQLEKSRLLSDRFSAERPKGSFSTLEIQRTEQGDSAMYLCASSRGTGGGNQPQHFGDGTRLSIL.

The gene calls are TRBV4-2 and TRBJ1-1, with 8 bases fitting TRBD1. The V gene end was trimmed by 0 bases and the J gene end by 5 bases; junction bases not matched to a gene: 11. The CDR3 has 17 residues. The germline V gene has CDR1 LGHNA and CDR2 YNFKEQ. CDR3 nucleotides: TGTGCCAGCAGCCAAGATCAGGGGGCGTTAGTACGTACTGAAGCTTTCTTT. Translated: CASSQDQGALVRTEAFF.

This clonotype has only a few counts. This chain joins TRBV4-3 and TRBJ1-5; D remains ambiguous. The CDR3 covers 13 residues. V was clipped by 0 bases and J by 5 bases, with 5 bases between them. The germline gives CDR1 LGHNA, CDR2 YSLEER. The CDR3 here is CASSQDSDQPQHF. DNA of the CDR3: TGCGCCAGCAGCCAAGATTCGGATCAGCCCCAGCATTTT.

This clonotype appeared many times. The V and J genes are TRBV25-1 and TRBJ2-7; perhaps TRBD2 as D (6 bases). V was cut by 3 bases and J by 6 bases, with 12 bases left in between. The CDR3 is 13 residues long. Per germline, CDR1 MGHDK and CDR2 SYGVNS. The CDR3 DNA reads TGTGCCAGCAGTGAGCGGGGAGGTGTCGAGCAGTACTTC. Amino acid sequence: CASSERGGVEQYF.

In its sample, this clonotype was seen many times. The rearrangement joins TRBV7-2 to TRBJ2-3; perhaps D is TRBD1 or TRBD2 (6 bases each). Germline lookup yields CDR1 SGHTA and CDR2 FQGNSA. Trimming took off 4 bases at V and 1 base at J, with 15 bases between the two ends. The CDR3 contains 16 residues. In DNA form, the CDR3 reads TGTGCCAGCAGCTCACAACGGGGGCTCGGCACAGATACGCAGTATTTT. Protein: CASSSQRGLGTDTQYF.

The sample holds many counts of this clonotype. The V call is TRBV7-2, the J call TRBJ2-7; 7 positions match TRBD1. This CDR3 has 14 residues. The J segment lost 2 bases and the V segment lost 5 bases, leaving 6 bases of the junction unmatched. In germline, CDR1 is SGHTA, CDR2 FQGNSA. This CDR3 reads CASSPQGTPYEQYF. The CDR3 DNA is TGTGCCAGCAGCCCACAGGGGACCCCCTACGAGCAGTACTTC.

This clonotype was counted many times. V usage is TRBV6-1 and J usage is TRBJ1-5; perhaps TRBD1 as D (6 bases). V lost 5 bases and J lost 3, with 26 bases in between. The CDR3 extends over 19 amino acids. CDR1 is MNHNS and CDR2 is SASEGT in the germline V gene. This chain's CDR3 is CASSQLGGPGAGLNQPQHF. CDR3 nucleotides: TGTGCCAGCAGTCAACTCGGCGGCCCAGGGGCAGGACTCAATCAGCCCCAGCATTTT.

V gene TRBV10-2 combines with J gene TRBJ2-5; 8 nucleotides line up with TRBD1. CDR1 and CDR2 from the germline V gene are WSHSY and SAAADI. CDR3 length: 16 residues. V lost 3 bases, J lost 5 bases, and 11 bases stayed unmatched. CDR3 protein: CASSDWRGQGYETQYF. DNA of the CDR3: TGCGCCAGCAGTGATTGGCGAGGACAGGGTTACGAGACCCAGTACTTC.

The chain carries TRBV20-1 and TRBJ1-1; 8 nucleotides line up with TRBD1. With V trimmed by 6 bases and J by 3 bases, 6 bases remained unmatched. CDR1 DFQATT and CDR2 SNEGSKA come from the germline V gene (reference sequence). CDR3 length: 13 residues. The CDR3 DNA reads TGCAGTGCCGAGGGACAGGCGGACACTGAAGCTTTCTTT. Translation gives CSAEGQADTEAFF.

The sample holds many counts of this clonotype. The chain recombines TRBV7-8 with TRBJ2-7; 7 bases line up with TRBD1. CDR1 SGHVS and CDR2 FQNEAQ come from the germline V gene. V trimming: 5 bases; J trimming: 4 bases; junction bases outside the gene matches: 8. This CDR3 comprises 14 residues. The CDR3 region has the DNA TGTGCCAGCAGCCCCGGGACAGTTCAGTACGAGCAGTACTTC. Translating gives CASSPGTVQYEQYF.

CDR3 residues: CASSLDRVGGYTF. DNA of the CDR3: TGTGCCAGCAGTTTGGACAGGGTTGGAGGCTACACCTTC. The chain links TRBV6-5 to TRBJ1-2, with 8 bases lining up with TRBD1. The V gene's germline CDR1 is MNHEY and CDR2 SVGAGI. Germline trimming cut 4 bases from V and 8 bases from J; bases unmatched to any gene: 6. This CDR3 has 13 amino acids.

The V gene is TRBV25-1, the J gene TRBJ2-7; 9 bases map to TRBD2. The CDR3 totals 13 residues. Trimming at V came to 5 bases and at J to 3 bases, leaving 2 bases not matched to a gene. Germline V gene data show CDR1 as MGHDK and CDR2 as SYGVNS. The CDR3 here is CASSLAGFYEQYF. The DNA for the CDR3 is TGTGCCAGCAGTCTAGCGGGGTTCTACGAGCAGTACTTC.

The sample holds many counts of this clonotype. The chain combines TRBV6-2 or TRBV6-3 with TRBJ1-1; a weak D match, TRBD1 (6 bases). V was shortened by 6 bases and J by 4 bases, with 24 bases between the two germline ends. From germline, CDR1 is MNHEY and CDR2 SVGEGT. The CDR3 runs 17 residues. The CDR3 coding sequence is TGTGCCAGCAGAACAACCGTAATACAGGGACCTCCCACTGAAGCTTTCTTT. Protein: CASRTTVIQGPPTEAFF.

This clonotype was found once. This chain joins TRBV14 and TRBJ2-7; 8 positions match TRBD1. V lost 1 base to trimming and J lost 7 bases; unmatched junction nucleotides: 12. Per the germline V gene, CDR1 is SGHDN and CDR2 is FVKESK. The CDR3 covers 16 residues. The CDR3 loop is CASSQVPRGLSWEQYF. The DNA for the CDR3 is TGTGCCAGCAGCCAAGTGCCCAGGGGGCTTTCGTGGGAGCAGTACTTC.

The J gene is TRBJ1-5, the V gene TRBV20-1, with a tentative D call TRBD1 (6 bases). Between the trimmed V and J ends, which lost 5 bases and 3 bases, there was a span of 14 bases. Germline assignment: CDR1 DFQATT and CDR2 SNEGSKA (reference sequence). The CDR3 runs 14 residues. CDR3 nucleotides: TGCAGTGCTTGTCGCAGGGGCCCCAATCAGCCCCAGCATTTT. Amino acid sequence: CSACRRGPNQPQHF.

This clonotype has at least ten counts. This chain links TRBV7-2 with TRBJ1-2; the match to TRBD1 covers 9 bases. The CDR3 has 14 residues. V was clipped by 5 bases and J by 6 bases; unmatched bases: 7. CDR1 is SGHTA and CDR2 is FQGNSA in the germline V gene. CDR3 sequence: CASSPGQGGDGYTF. The CDR3 coding sequence is TGTGCCAGCAGCCCGGGACAGGGAGGCGATGGCTACACCTTC.

This clonotype was detected ten times or more. The chain is built from TRBV7-8 and TRBJ2-5; 16 nucleotides agree with TRBD2. Germline V CDR1 and CDR2: SGHVS, FQNEAQ. The CDR3 loop spans 19 amino acids. V was pared by 0 bases and J by 0 bases, with 4 bases of the junction left unmatched. CDR3 region: CASSLAMGLAGGYQETQYF. As DNA, the CDR3 is TGTGCCAGCAGCTTAGCGATGGGACTAGCGGGGGGGTACCAAGAGACCCAGTACTTC. Filled out from reference TRBV7-8 and TRBJ2-5, the complete variable domain reads GAGVSQSPRYKVAKRGQDVALRCDPISGHVSLFWYQQALGQGPEFLTYFQNEAQLDKSGLPSDRFFAERPEGSVSTLKIQRTQQEDSAVYLCASSLAMGLAGGYQETQYFGPGTRLLVL.

This clonotype has at least ten counts. V is TRBV20-1 and J is TRBJ2-1, with 9 bases aligning to TRBD2. V shed 6 bases, J shed 8 bases, and the junction held 17 bases outside the gene matches. There are 16 residues in the CDR3. Germline V lookup: CDR1 DFQATT, CDR2 SNEGSKA (reference sequence). The CDR3 coding sequence is TGCAGTGCAGCGCCGATAGGAGCGGGGGGTGGCGATGAGCAGTTCTTC. It translates to CSAAPIGAGGGDEQFF.

This clonotype has ten or more counts. V gene TRBV29-1 combines with J gene TRBJ1-2; D perhaps matches TRBD1 (5 bases). CDR3 size: 14 residues. Trimming took 4 bases from V and 2 from J, leaving 14 bases between them. CDR1 and CDR2 (germline): SQVTM, ANQGSEA. DNA of the CDR3: TGCAGCGTTGTCTCTCAGGACAAGAACTATGGCTACACCTTC. It is translated as CSVVSQDKNYGYTF.

Many counts were recorded for this clonotype. V is TRBV12-3 or TRBV12-4 and J is TRBJ2-1; D not resolved. V shed 0 bases and J shed 10 bases, with 10 bases lying between them. The length of the CDR3 is 13 residues. The CDR3 here is CASSLAGSGEQFF. In DNA, the CDR3 is TGTGCCAGCAGTTTAGCGGGGTCCGGGGAGCAGTTCTTC.

This clonotype was recorded at least ten times. The rearrangement links TRBV7-2 to TRBJ1-5; D remains ambiguous. Trimming pared 1 base from V and 2 bases from J, leaving 15 bases between. Germline assignment: CDR1 SGHTA and CDR2 FQGNSA. The CDR3 is made up of 17 amino acids. CDR3 nucleotide sequence: TGTGCCAGCAGCTTAGGATTCGGAATCGGGGGCAATCAGCCCCAGCATTTT. The encoded protein is CASSLGFGIGGNQPQHF.